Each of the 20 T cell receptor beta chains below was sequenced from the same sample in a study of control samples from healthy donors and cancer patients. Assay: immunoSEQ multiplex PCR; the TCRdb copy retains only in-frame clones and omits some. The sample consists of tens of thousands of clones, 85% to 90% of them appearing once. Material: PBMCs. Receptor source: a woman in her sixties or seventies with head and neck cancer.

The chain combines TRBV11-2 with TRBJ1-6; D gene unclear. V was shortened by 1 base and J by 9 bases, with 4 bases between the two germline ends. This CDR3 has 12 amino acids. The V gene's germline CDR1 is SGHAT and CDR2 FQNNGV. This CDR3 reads CASSLVGSPLHF. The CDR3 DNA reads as TGTGCCAGCAGCTTAGTGGGTTCACCCCTCCACTTT.

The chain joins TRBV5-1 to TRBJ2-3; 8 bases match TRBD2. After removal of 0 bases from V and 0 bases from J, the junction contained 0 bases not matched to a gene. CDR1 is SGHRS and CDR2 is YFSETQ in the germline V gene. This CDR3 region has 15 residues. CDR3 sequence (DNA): TGCGCCAGCAGCTTGGCTAGCGGGAGCACAGATACGCAGTATTTT. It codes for CASSLASGSTDTQYF.

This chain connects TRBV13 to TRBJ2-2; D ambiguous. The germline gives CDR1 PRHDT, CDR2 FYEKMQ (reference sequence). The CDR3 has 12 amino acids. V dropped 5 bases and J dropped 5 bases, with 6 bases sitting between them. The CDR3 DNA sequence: TGTGCCAGCAGCCTAATAACCGGGGAGCTGTTTTTT. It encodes CASSLITGELFF.

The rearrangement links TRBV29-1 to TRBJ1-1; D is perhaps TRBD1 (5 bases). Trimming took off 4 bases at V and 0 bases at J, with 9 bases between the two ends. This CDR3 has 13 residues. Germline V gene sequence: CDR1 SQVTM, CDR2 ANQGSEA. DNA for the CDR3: TGCAGCGTTGTGGGGGGACTGAACACTGAAGCTTTCTTT. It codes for CSVVGGLNTEAFF.

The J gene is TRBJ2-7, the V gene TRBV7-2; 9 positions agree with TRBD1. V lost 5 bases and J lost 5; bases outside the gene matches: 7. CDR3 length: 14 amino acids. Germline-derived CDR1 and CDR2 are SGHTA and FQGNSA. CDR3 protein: CASSPRDRVDEQYF. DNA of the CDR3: TGTGCCAGCAGCCCCCGGGACAGGGTGGACGAGCAGTACTTC.

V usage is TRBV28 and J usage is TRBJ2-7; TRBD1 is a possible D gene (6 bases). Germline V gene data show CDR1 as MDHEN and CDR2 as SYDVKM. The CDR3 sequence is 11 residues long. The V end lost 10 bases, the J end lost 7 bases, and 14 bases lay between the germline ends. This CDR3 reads CATSGVWEQYF. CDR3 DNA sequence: TGTGCCACCTCAGGGGTTTGGGAGCAGTACTTC.

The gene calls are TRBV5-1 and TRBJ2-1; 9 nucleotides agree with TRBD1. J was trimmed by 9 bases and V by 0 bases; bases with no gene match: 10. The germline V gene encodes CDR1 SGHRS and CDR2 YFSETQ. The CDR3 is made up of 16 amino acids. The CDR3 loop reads CASSLEGQGWFGEQFF. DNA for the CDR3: TGCGCCAGCAGCTTGGAGGGACAGGGTTGGTTCGGTGAGCAGTTCTTC.

The CDR3: CASSIRPGATNTEAFF. The CDR3 nucleotides read TGTGCCAGTAGTATTCGACCAGGGGCGACGAACACTGAAGCTTTCTTT. This sequence joins TRBV19 and TRBJ1-1; the D gene is possibly TRBD1 (6 bases). This CDR3 spans 16 amino acids. V lost 3 bases and J 1 base, leaving 15 bases between the germline ends. CDR1 and CDR2 from the germline V gene are LNHDA and SQIVND (reference sequence).

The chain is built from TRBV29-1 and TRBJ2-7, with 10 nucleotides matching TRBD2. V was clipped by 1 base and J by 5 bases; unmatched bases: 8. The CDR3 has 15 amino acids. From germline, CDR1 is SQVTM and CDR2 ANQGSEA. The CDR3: CSVEGLAGAADEQYF. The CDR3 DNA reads TGCAGCGTTGAAGGGCTAGCGGGAGCAGCTGACGAGCAGTACTTC.

In DNA form, the CDR3 reads TGTGCCAGCAAGCGACAGGGACTTGAGCAGTTCTTC. Translation: CASKRQGLEQFF. V is TRBV2 and J is TRBJ2-1; D perhaps matches TRBD1 (7 bases). The CDR3 length is 12 residues. V dropped 7 bases and J dropped 9 bases, with 13 bases sitting between them. Per the germline V gene, CDR1 is SNHLY and CDR2 is FYNNEI.

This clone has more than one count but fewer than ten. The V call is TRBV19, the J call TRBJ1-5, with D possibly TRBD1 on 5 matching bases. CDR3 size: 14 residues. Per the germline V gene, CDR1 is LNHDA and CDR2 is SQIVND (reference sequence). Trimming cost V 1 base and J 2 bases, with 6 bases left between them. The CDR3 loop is CASSIVRGNQPQHF. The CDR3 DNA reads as TGTGCCAGTAGTATAGTCAGGGGCAATCAGCCCCAGCATTTT.

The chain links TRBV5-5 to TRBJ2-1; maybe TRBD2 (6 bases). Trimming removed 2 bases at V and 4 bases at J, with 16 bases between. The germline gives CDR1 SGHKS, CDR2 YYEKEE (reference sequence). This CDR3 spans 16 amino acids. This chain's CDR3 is CASSFLADIKYNEQFF. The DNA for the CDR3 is TGTGCCAGCAGCTTTTTAGCGGATATAAAGTACAATGAGCAGTTCTTC.

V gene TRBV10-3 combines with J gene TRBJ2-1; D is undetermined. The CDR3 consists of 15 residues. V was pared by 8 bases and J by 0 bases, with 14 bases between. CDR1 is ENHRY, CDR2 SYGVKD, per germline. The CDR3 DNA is TGTGCCATCCGAGGCCCCCAGAGCTCCTACAATGAGCAGTTCTTC. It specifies CAIRGPQSSYNEQFF.

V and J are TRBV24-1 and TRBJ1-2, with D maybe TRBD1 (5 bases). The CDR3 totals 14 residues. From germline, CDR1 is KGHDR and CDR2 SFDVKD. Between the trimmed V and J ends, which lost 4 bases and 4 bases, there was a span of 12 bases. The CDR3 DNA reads TGTGCCACCAGTGACCGCAGGGCGGGCTATGGCTACACCTTC. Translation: CATSDRRAGYGYTF.

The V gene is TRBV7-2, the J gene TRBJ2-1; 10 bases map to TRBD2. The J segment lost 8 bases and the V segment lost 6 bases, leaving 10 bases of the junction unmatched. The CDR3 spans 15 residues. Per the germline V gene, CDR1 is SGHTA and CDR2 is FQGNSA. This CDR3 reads CASSKGLAFSHEQFF. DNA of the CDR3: TGTGCCAGCAGTAAGGGACTAGCGTTTTCCCATGAGCAGTTCTTC.

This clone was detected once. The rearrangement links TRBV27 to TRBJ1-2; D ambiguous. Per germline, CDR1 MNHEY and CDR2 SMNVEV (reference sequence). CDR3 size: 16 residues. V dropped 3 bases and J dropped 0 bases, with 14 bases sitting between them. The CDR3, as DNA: TGTGCCAGCAGTTTGTCCCAGACAACTTCTAACTATGGCTACACCTTC. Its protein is CASSLSQTTSNYGYTF.

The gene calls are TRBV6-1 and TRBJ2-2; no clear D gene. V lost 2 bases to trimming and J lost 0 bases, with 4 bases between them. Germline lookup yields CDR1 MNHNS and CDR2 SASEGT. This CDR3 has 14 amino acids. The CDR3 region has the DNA TGTGCCAGCAGTGAACAGCCGAACACCGGGGAGCTGTTTTTT. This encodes CASSEQPNTGELFF.

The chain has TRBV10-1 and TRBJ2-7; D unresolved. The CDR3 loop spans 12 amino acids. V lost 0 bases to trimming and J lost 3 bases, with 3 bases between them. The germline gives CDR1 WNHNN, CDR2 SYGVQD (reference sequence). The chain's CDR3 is CASSESGYEQYF. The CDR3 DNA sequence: TGCGCCAGCAGTGAGTCTGGCTACGAGCAGTACTTC.

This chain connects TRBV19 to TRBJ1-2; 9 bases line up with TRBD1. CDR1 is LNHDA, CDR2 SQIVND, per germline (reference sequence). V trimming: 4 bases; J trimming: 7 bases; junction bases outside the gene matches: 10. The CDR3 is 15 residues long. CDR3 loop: CASSTGRDRDVGYTF. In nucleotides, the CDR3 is TGTGCCAGTAGTACGGGACGGGACAGGGATGTTGGCTACACCTTC.

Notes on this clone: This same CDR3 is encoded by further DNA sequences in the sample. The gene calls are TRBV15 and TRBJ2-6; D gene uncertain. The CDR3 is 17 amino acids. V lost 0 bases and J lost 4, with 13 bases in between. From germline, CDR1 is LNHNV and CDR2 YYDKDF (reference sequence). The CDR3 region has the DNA TGTGCCACCAGCAGAGATCGGGCGAGCTCCGGGGCCAACGTCCTGACTTTC. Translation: CATSRDRASSGANVLTF.